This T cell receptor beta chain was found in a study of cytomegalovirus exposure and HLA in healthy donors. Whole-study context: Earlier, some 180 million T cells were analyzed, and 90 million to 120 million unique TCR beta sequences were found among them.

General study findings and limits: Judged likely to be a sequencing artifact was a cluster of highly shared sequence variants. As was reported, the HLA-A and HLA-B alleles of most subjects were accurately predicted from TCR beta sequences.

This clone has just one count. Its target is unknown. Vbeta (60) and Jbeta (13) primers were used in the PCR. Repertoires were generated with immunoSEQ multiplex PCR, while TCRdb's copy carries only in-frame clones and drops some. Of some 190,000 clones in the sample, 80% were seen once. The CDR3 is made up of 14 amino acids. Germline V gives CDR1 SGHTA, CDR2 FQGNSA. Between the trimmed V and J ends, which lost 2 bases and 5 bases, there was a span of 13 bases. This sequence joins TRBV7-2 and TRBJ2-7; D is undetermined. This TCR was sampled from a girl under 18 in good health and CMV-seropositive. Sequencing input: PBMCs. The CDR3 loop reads CASSLQLPSNEQYF. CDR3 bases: TGTGCCAGCAGCTTACAACTACCCTCTAACGAGCAGTACTTC.